Each of the 8 T cell receptor beta chains below was sequenced from the same sample in a study of blood T cell repertoires in COVID-19. Sequencing used immunoSEQ multiplex PCR; TCRdb keeps in-frame clones, though not all of them. The repertoire consists of over 100,000 clones, with around nine tenths occurring once and the leading ten covering almost 4.5%. Sequenced sample: peripheral blood. The source is a man aged 40-50 years with acute or convalescent COVID-19.

The chain employs TRBV14 and TRBJ2-2, with a possible D match to TRBD1 (6 bases). V shed 11 bases and J shed 2 bases, with 15 bases lying between them. Germline loops: CDR1 SGHDN, CDR2 FVKESK. This CDR3 is built from 14 residues. CDR3 sequence: CASRTAPNTGELFF. DNA for the CDR3: TGTGCCTCCCGGACAGCACCTAACACCGGGGAGCTGTTTTTT.

This clone was counted once. This chain links TRBV24-1 with TRBJ1-3; TRBD1 agrees at 11 bases. With V trimmed by 10 bases and J by 1 base, 17 bases remained unmatched. This CDR3 comprises 19 residues. The germline CDR1 and CDR2 sequences are KGHDR and SFDVKD. CDR3 in amino acids: CATLLPGQGVQTSGNTIYF. CDR3 nucleotides: TGTGCCACTCTGTTACCGGGACAGGGGGTACAAACGTCTGGAAACACCATATATTTT.

The V and J genes are TRBV9 and TRBJ1-2, with 8 bases lining up with TRBD1. This CDR3 has 15 amino acids. The germline V gene has CDR1 SGDLS and CDR2 YYNGEE. The V and J ends lost 0 bases and 4 bases, in that order; junction bases with no gene match: 5. DNA for the CDR3: TGTGCCAGCAGCGTAGAAAGGACAGGGATCTATGGCTACACCTTC. Translating gives CASSVERTGIYGYTF. The complete variable domain, with remaining parts taken from reference TRBV9 and TRBJ1-2, reads DSGVTQTPKHLITATGQRVTLRCSPRSGDLSVYWYQQSLDQGLQFLIQYYNGEERAKGNILERFSAQQFPDLHSELNLSSLELGDSALYFCASSVERTGIYGYTFGSGTRLTVV.

The chain is built from TRBV18 and TRBJ2-1; 12 nucleotides match TRBD1. There are 15 residues in the CDR3. Germline CDR1 KGHSH, CDR2 LQKENI. The V and J ends lost 2 bases and 7 bases, in that order; junction bases with no gene match: 3. The CDR3 region has the DNA TGTGCCAGCTCACCAGGGACAGGGGGCAAAAATGAGCAGTTCTTC. Translated: CASSPGTGGKNEQFF. Looking up the rest from reference TRBV18 and TRBJ2-1 gives the full variable domain: NAGVMQNPRHLVRRRGQEARLRCSPMKGHSHVYWYRQLPEEGLKFMVYLQKENIIDESGMPKERFSAEFPKEGPSILRIQQVVRGDSAAYFCASSPGTGGKNEQFFGPGTRLTVL.

The chain carries TRBV5-6 and TRBJ2-2; D perhaps matches TRBD1 (6 bases). The CDR3 loop spans 19 amino acids. The germline V gene has CDR1 SGHDT and CDR2 YYEEEE. Trimming cost V 2 bases and J 0 bases, with 20 bases left between them. CDR3 nucleotides: TGTGCCAGCAGCTTTCGGGGTACAGGGATATATACGAACACCGGGGAGCTGTTTTTT. It is translated as CASSFRGTGIYTNTGELFF.

The chain couples TRBV5-1 to TRBJ2-5; D may be TRBD2 (5 bases). Germline values: CDR1 SGHRS, CDR2 YFSETQ. V lost 4 bases and J lost 1, with 14 bases in between. This CDR3 comprises 15 residues. The CDR3 bases are TGCGCCAGCAGCCCCGGTAGAGGGTTCCAAGAGACCCAGTACTTC. This translates into CASSPGRGFQETQYF.

J is TRBJ1-2 and V is TRBV14; no clear D gene. CDR3 size: 13 residues. Per the germline V gene, CDR1 is SGHDN and CDR2 is FVKESK. Trimming stripped 2 bases from V and 5 bases from J, with 9 bases between. The CDR3 here is CASSQLDIYGYTF. In DNA, the CDR3 is TGTGCCAGCAGCCAACTCGACATTTATGGCTACACCTTC.

The chain combines TRBV3-1 (or the pseudogene TRBV3-2) with TRBJ2-1; tentative D call: TRBD2 (5 bases). The CDR3 is made up of 14 amino acids. Trimming cost V 1 base and J 8 bases, with 12 bases left between them. CDR1 is LGHDT and CDR2 is YNNKEL in the germline V gene (reference sequence). Here the CDR3 DNA reads TGTGCCAGCAGCCAAGCACCCCTAGCTTATGAGCAGTTCTTC. Translated, it gives CASSQAPLAYEQFF.